These T cell receptor beta chains were read from a single sample in a study of T cell changes during pregnancy in multiple sclerosis. TCRdb's table, derived via immunoSEQ multiplex PCR, lists solely in-frame clones and lacks some. Of around 100,000 clones in the sample, approximately 94% are singletons; the top ten hold over 0.8%. This sample comprised peripheral blood, obtained before pregnancy. The receptors derive from a female donor with multiple sclerosis, enrolled in a pregnancy study. The CDR3 runs from the conserved cysteine through the conserved F or W.

TRBV5-4	TRBJ2-7	CASSSLTSGRINEQYF
TRBV2	TRBJ2-3	CASSEASGPRRGTQYF
TRBV28	TRBJ1-1	CASSLGQGRAEAFF
TRBV30	TRBJ2-3	CAWTSVGTDTQYF
TRBV19	TRBJ2-2	CASSIGGQGNTGELFF
TRBV27	TRBJ2-7	CASSLAGTSGRRSYEQYF
TRBV18	TRBJ1-2	CASSATDPQGANYGYTF
TRBV6-1	TRBJ2-1	CASSDRLAGNNEQFF
TRBV6-5	TRBJ1-4	CASSYSNREREKLFF
TRBV28	TRBJ1-4	CASSLAGRREFLEKLFF
TRBV18	TRBJ2-7	CASSPQVLDRENFYEQYF
TRBV27	TRBJ2-7	CASSLAGAKTSGARGYEQYF
TRBV19	TRBJ1-5	CASSFSRTGGISNQPQHF
TRBV14	TRBJ1-5	CARGPGGDSNQPQHF
TRBV6-1	TRBJ2-1	CASSEAGGGPYNEQFF
TRBV1	TRBJ1-5	CTSSQGEGGKQPQHF
TRBV5-4	TRBJ2-5	CASSLAGGALGAETQYF
TRBV5-1	TRBJ1-1	CASSPMPGNAEAFF
TRBV30	TRBJ2-1	CAWSMVEPRQFF
TRBV6-6	TRBJ1-5	CATQSGQGSIGQPQHF
TRBV27	TRBJ2-2	CASSLSRNTGELFF
TRBV28	TRBJ2-7	CASAWTSGPLYEQYF
TRBV5-1	TRBJ2-5	CASSPLGGAETQYF
TRBV14	TRBJ2-7	CASSHLHEQYF
TRBV18	TRBJ2-1	CASSPGTSGGNNEQFF
TRBV27	TRBJ2-1	CASSRGHPGNEQFF
TRBV28	TRBJ1-4	CASGAALATNEKLFF
TRBV5-1	TRBJ2-1	CASSEATDRLQFF
TRBV7-9	TRBJ2-5	CASSRTLAGAKETQYF
TRBV5-1	TRBJ1-2	CASSSETGSFYGYTF
TRBV6-6	TRBJ1-2	CASSDRGQNYGYTF
TRBV6-5	TRBJ1-1	CASSYSTGVMNTEAFF
TRBV10-3	TRBJ1-5	CAISGQGGNQPQHF
TRBV5-1	TRBJ2-5	CASSLGLEETQYF
TRBV9	TRBJ1-1	CASSAGQGNTEAFF
TRBV14	TRBJ2-5	CASSQQGAPGETQYF
TRBV9	TRBJ1-3	CASSYLDSSGNTIYF
TRBV30	TRBJ1-1	CAWSPSYRGHTEAFF
TRBV9	TRBJ1-3	CASSVVAAGNTIYF
TRBV5-1	TRBJ1-1	CASSLGGSTEAFF
TRBV6-1	TRBJ1-2	CASGGDRGLAITF
TRBV12-5	TRBJ1-1	CASARQGGNTEAFF
TRBV4-1	TRBJ1-5	CASSQDSGNQPQHF
TRBV4-1	TRBJ2-7	CASSHGQDGFYEQYF
TRBV19	TRBJ1-1	CASSIKGDTEAFF
TRBV28	TRBJ2-7	CASSLKSGLAGYEQYF